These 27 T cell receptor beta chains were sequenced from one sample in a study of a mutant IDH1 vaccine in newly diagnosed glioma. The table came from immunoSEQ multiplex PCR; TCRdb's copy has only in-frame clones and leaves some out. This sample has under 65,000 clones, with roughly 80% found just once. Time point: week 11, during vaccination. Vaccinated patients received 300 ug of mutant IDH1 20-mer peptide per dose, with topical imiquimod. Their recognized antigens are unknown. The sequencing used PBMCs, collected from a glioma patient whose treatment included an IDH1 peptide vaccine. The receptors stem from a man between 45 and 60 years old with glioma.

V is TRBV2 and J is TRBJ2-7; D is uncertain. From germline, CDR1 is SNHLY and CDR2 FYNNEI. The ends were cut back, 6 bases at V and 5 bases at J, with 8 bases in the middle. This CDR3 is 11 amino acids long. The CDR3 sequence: CASSLKHEQYF. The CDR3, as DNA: TGTGCCAGCAGCCTGAAACACGAGCAGTACTTC.

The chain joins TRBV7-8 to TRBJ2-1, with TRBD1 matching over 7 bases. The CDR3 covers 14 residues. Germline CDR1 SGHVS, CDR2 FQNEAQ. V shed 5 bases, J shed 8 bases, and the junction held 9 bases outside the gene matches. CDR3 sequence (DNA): TGTGCCAGCAGCCCAGACAGGGTTACTGATGAGCAGTTCTTC. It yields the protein CASSPDRVTDEQFF.

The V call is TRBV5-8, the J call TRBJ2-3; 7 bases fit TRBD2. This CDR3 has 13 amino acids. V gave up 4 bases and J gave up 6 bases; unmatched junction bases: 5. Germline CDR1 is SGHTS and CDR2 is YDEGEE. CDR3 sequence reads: CASSRGEADTQYF. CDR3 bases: TGTGCCAGCAGCCGGGGGGAGGCGGATACGCAGTATTTT.

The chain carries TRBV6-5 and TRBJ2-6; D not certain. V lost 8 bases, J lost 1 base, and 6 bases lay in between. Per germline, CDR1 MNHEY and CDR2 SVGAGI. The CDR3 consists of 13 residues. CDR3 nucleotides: TGTGCCAGCCGCACGTCTGGGGCCAACGTCCTGACTTTC. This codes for CASRTSGANVLTF.

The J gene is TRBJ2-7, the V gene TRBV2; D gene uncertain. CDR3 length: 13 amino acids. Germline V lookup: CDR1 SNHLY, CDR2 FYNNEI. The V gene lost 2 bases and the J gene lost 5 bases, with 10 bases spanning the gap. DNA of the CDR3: TGTGCCAGCAGTGAATATACGTCAAACGAGCAGTACTTC. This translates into CASSEYTSNEQYF.

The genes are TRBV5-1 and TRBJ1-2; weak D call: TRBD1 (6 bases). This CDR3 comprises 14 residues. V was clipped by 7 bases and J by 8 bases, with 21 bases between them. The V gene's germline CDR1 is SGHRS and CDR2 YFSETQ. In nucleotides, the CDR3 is TGCGCCAGCCGATCCCAAGGGACAATCGAGGGCTACACCTTC. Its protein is CASRSQGTIEGYTF.

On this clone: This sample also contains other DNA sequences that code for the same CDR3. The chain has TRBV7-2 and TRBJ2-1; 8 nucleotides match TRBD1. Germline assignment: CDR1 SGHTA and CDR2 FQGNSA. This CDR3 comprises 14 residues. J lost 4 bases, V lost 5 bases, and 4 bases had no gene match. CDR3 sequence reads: CASSPRQGYNEQFF. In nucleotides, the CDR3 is TGTGCCAGCAGCCCCCGACAGGGGTACAATGAGCAGTTCTTC.

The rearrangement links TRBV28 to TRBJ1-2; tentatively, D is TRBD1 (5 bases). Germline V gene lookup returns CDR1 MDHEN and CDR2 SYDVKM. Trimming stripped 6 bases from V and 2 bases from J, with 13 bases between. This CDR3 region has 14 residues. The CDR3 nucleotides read TGTGCCAGCAGCCTATTCCGACAGAACTATGGCTACACCTTC. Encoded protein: CASSLFRQNYGYTF.

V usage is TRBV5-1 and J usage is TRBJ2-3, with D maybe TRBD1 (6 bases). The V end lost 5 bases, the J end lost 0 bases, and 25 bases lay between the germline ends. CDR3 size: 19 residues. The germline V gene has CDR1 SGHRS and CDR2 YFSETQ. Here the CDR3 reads CASRISSGLTGSSTDTQYF. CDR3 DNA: TGCGCCAGCAGAATCAGCTCGGGCCTGACAGGAAGTAGCACAGATACGCAGTATTTT. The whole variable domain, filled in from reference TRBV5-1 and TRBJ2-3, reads KAGVTQTPRYLIKTRGQQVTLSCSPISGHRSVSWYQQTPGQGLQFLFEYFSETQRNKGNFPGRFSGRQFSNSRSEMNVSTLELGDSALYLCASRISSGLTGSSTDTQYFGPGTRLTVL.

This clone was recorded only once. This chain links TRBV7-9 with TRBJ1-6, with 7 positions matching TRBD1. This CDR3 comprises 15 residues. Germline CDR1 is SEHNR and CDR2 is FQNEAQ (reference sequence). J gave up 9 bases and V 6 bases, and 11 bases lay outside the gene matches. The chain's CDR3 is CASSSVSGGVSPLHF. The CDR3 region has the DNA TGTGCCAGCAGTTCTGTCTCAGGGGGAGTTTCACCCCTCCACTTT.

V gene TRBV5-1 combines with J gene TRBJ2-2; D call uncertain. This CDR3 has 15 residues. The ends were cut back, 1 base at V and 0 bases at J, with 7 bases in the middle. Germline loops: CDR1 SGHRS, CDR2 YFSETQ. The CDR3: CASSLSQTNTGELFF. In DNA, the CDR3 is TGCGCCAGCAGCTTGTCACAAACGAACACCGGGGAGCTGTTTTTT.

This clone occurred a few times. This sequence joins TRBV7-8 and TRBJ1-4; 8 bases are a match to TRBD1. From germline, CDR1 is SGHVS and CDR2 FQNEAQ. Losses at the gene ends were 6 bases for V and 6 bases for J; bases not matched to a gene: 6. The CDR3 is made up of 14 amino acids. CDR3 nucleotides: TGTGCCAGCAGTCGAAACAGGGGGGATGAAAAACTGTTTTTT. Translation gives CASSRNRGDEKLFF.

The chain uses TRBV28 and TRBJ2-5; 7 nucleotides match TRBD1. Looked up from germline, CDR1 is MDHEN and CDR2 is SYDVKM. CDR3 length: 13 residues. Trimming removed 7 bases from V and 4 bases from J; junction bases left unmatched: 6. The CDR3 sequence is CASTPTGRETQYF. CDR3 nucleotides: TGTGCCAGCACCCCGACAGGGAGAGAGACCCAGTACTTC.

The chain's CDR3 is CASSLGDSTDTQYF. The CDR3 DNA follows: TGTGCCAGCAGCTTAGGAGACAGCACAGATACGCAGTATTTT. This chain links TRBV7-6 with TRBJ2-3, with no clear D. CDR1 and CDR2 (germline): SGHVS, FNYEAQ. The CDR3 loop spans 14 amino acids. Trimming removed 1 base at V and 0 bases at J, with 5 bases between.

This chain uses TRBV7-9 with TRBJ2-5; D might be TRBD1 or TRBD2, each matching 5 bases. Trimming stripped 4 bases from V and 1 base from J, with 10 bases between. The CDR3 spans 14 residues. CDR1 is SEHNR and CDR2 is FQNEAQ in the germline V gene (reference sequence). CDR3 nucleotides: TGTGCCAGCAGCTCCGGGACGTCCCAAGAGACCCAGTACTTC. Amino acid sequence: CASSSGTSQETQYF.

CDR3 sequence reads: CASSSATGYNEKLFF. The CDR3 DNA reads TGTGCCAGCAGCTCCGCGACAGGGTATAATGAAAAACTGTTTTTT. The rearrangement uses TRBV7-9 and TRBJ1-4; 7 nucleotides match TRBD1. The CDR3 extends over 15 amino acids. Germline V CDR1 and CDR2: SEHNR, FQNEAQ (reference sequence). With V trimmed by 4 bases and J by 4 bases, 6 bases remained unmatched.

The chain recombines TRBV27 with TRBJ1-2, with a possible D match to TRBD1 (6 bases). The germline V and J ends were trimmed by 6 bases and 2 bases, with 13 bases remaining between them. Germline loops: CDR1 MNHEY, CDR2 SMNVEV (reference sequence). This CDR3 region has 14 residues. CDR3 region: CASRPGDLNYGYTF. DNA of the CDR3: TGTGCCAGCAGGCCAGGGGATCTAAACTATGGCTACACCTTC.

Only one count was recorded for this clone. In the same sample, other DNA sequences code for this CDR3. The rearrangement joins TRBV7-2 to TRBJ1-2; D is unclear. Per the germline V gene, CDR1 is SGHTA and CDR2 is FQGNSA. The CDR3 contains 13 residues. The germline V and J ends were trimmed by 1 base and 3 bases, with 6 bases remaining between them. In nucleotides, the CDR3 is TGTGCCAGCAGCTTAGGTGGGGACTATGGCTACACCTTC. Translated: CASSLGGDYGYTF.

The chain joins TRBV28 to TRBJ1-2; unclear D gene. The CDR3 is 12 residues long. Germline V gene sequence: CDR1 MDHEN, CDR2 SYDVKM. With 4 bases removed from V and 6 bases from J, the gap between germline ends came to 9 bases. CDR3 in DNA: TGTGCCAGCAGTTCCCAAGGAAATGGCTACACCTTC. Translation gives CASSSQGNGYTF.

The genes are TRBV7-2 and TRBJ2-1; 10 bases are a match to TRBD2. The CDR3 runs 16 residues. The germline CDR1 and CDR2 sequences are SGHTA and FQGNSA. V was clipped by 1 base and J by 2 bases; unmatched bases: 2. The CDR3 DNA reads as TGTGCCAGCAGCTTAGAGAGCGGGGGGGCCTACAATGAGCAGTTCTTC. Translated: CASSLESGGAYNEQFF.

CDR3 coding DNA: TGTGCCAGCAGGGAAGGGACTAACTATGGCTACACCTTC. Translation: CASREGTNYGYTF. The chain couples TRBV27 to TRBJ1-2; D unclear. Germline CDR1 is MNHEY and CDR2 is SMNVEV (reference sequence). The V end was cut by 6 bases, the J end by 0 bases, with 8 bases between. This CDR3 has 13 residues.

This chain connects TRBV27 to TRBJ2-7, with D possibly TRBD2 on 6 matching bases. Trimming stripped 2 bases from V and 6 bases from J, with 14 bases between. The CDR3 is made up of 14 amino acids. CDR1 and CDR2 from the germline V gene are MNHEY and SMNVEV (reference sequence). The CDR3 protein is CASSLTGDWAEQYF. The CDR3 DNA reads TGTGCCAGCAGTTTAACGGGAGACTGGGCCGAGCAGTACTTC.

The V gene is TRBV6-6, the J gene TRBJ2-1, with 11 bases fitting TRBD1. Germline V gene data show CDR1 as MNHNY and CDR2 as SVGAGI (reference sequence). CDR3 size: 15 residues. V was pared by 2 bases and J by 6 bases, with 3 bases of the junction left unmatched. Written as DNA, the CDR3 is TGTGCCAGCAGTTACAAGGGACAGGGGGGCAATGAGCAGTTCTTC. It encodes CASSYKGQGGNEQFF.

The CDR3 loop reads CASSQVQEGEQYF. The CDR3 DNA follows: TGTGCCAGCAGCCAAGTACAGGAAGGGGAGCAGTACTTC. The rearrangement uses TRBV14 and TRBJ2-7, with a tentative D call TRBD1 (5 bases). Germline assignment: CDR1 SGHDN and CDR2 FVKESK. CDR3 size: 13 residues. V was cut by 1 base and J by 7 bases, with 11 bases left in between.

CDR3 sequence: CASITTEVYGYTF. DNA of the CDR3: TGTGCCAGCATCACGACAGAAGTCTATGGCTACACCTTC. The chain carries TRBV21-1 and TRBJ1-2; the table names TRBD1, a call not compared with the DNA. TRBV21-1 is given as a pseudogene. The CDR3 is made up of 13 amino acids.

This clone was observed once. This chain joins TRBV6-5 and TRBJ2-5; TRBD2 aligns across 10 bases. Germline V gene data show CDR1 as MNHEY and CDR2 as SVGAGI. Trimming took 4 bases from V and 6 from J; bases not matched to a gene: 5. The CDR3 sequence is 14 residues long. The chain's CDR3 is CASSSAGGIKTQYF. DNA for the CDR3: TGTGCCAGCAGTTCAGCGGGGGGGATTAAGACCCAGTACTTC.

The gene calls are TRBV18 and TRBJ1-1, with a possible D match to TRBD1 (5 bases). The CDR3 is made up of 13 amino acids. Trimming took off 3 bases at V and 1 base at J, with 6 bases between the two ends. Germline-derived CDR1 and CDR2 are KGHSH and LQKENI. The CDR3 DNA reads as TGTGCCAGCTCACCGGGGGGGAACACTGAAGCTTTCTTT. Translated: CASSPGGNTEAFF.